One and the same sample provided the 5 T cell receptor beta chains below, sequenced in a study of T-cell memory formation after mild COVID-19. TCRdb re-called the 5' RACE reads through MiXCR, storing one row per CDR3 protein. This table holds roughly 40,000 distinct CDR3 sequences, less than 8% found once. Sequenced sample: PBMCs or a T cell subset sorted from them (not recorded which). The source is an adult who had mild COVID-19 (a few samples of this study predate the infection). Cell type and time point are not known.

This clonotype was recorded at least ten times. V is TRBV20-1 and J is TRBJ2-1; no definite D call. The CDR3 has 12 residues. The germline gives CDR1 DFQATT, CDR2 SNEGSKA (reference sequence). The ends were cut back, 0 bases at V and 10 bases at J, with 10 bases in the middle. CDR3: CSARDLDQEQFF. CDR3 DNA sequence: TGCAGTGCTAGAGACCTAGACCAGGAGCAGTTCTTC.

This clonotype was found many times. The chain employs TRBV14 and TRBJ1-1; possible D gene TRBD1, 5 bases. Germline assignment: CDR1 SGHDN and CDR2 FVKESK. The CDR3 runs 14 residues. The V end was cut by 5 bases, the J end by 6 bases, with 16 bases between. The CDR3 DNA reads TGTGCCAGCAGCGGACAAGGGCATGACGCTGAAGCTTTCTTT. Translating gives CASSGQGHDAEAFF.

This clonotype was found many times. The chain employs TRBV5-1 and TRBJ2-3; perhaps TRBD2 as D (6 bases). V lost 1 base, J lost 2 bases, and 14 bases lay in between. The CDR3 is made up of 16 amino acids. Germline V lookup: CDR1 SGHRS, CDR2 YFSETQ. The CDR3, as DNA: TGCGCCAGCAGCTTGCCCCCGGGGGAAATCACAGATACGCAGTATTTT. As protein: CASSLPPGEITDTQYF.

In this sample, this clonotype turned up a few times. The rearrangement links TRBV5-1 to TRBJ2-5; D is tentatively TRBD1 or TRBD2 (6 bases each). V lost 0 bases, J lost 7 bases, and 22 bases lay in between. The CDR3 has 17 residues. Germline-derived CDR1 and CDR2 are SGHRS and YFSETQ. The CDR3 protein is CASSLEARQGRSGTQYF. CDR3 nucleotides: TGCGCCAGCAGCTTGGAGGCCCGGCAGGGGAGGTCTGGGACCCAGTACTTC.

This clonotype was seen at least ten times. The rearrangement uses TRBV5-1 and TRBJ1-5; 7 nucleotides agree with TRBD1. Germline lookup yields CDR1 SGHRS and CDR2 YFSETQ. The CDR3 sequence is 15 residues long. The J segment lost 1 base and the V segment lost 5 bases, leaving 6 bases of the junction unmatched. The CDR3 sequence: CASRDRAGSNQPQHF. DNA for the CDR3: TGCGCCAGCAGAGACAGGGCTGGGAGCAATCAGCCCCAGCATTTT. The full variable domain, in which reference TRBV5-1 and TRBJ1-5 provide the parts outside the CDR3, is KAGVTQTPRYLIKTRGQQVTLSCSPISGHRSVSWYQQTPGQGLQFLFEYFSETQRNKGNFPGRFSGRQFSNSRSEMNVSTLELGDSALYLCASRDRAGSNQPQHFGDGTRLSIL.